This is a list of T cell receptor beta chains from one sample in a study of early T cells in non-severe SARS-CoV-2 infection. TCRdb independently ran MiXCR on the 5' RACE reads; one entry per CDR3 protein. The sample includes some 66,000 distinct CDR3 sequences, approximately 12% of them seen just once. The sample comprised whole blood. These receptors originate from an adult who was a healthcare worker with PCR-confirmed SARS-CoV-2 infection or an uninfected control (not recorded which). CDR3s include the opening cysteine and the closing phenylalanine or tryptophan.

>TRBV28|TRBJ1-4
CASSGWGQGGKLFF
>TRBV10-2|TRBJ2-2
CASSYGQNTGELFF
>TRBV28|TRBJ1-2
CASSLDGYGYTF
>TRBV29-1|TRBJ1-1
CSVQTGWFDAFF
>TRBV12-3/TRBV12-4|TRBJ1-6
CASSTRVGSPLHF
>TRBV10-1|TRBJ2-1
CASNRGGLADHNEQFF
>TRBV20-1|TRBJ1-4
CSANRPQRGEKLFF
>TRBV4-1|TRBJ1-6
CASSQAREKNSPLHF
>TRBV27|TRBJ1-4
CASSLYGNEKLFF
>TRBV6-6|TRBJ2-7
CASSPNGGGPYEQYF
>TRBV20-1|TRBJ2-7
CSATIRTGEQYF
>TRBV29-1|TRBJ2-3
CSVRWDSSTDTQYF
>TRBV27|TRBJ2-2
CASSPFLRDTGELFF
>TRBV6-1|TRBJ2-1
CASSRDSYNEQFF
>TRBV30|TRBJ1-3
CAWKKAGNTIYF
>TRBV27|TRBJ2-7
CASSPLKRHSIPTYEQYF
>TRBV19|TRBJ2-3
CASRTGDITDTQYF
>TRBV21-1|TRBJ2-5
CASNQTGLQETQYF
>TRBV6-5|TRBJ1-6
CASGQRYNSPLHF
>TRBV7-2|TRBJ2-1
CASSLTSSYNEQFF
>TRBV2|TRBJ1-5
CASSDRTVNQPQHF
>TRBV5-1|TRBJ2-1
CASSYPGLADNEQFF
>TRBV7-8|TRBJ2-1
CASSSRTGRQFF
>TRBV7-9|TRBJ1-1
CASSSQVRGANEAFF
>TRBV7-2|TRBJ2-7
CASTRTGRYEQYF
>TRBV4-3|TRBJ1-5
CASSQDRGQPQHF
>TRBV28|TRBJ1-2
CASRPFGYGYTF
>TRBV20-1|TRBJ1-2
CSMAQLSPYGYTF
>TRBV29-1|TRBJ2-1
CSGWAGNEQFF
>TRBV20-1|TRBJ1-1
CSAPPGGTTEAFF
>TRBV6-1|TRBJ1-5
CASSQYQPQHF
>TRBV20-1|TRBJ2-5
CSARANSGRRETQYF
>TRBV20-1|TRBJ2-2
CSAERSPLTNTGELFF
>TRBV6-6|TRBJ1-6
CSRAPLHF
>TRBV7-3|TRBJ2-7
CASSRGQIDEQYF
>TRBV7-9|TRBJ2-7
CASTSAALYEQYF
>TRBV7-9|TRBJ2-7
CASSLEGAAEQYF
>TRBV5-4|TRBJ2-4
CASSLPGQGAHIQYF
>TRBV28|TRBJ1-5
CASSGTGMHQPQHF
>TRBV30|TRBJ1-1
CAWTPDRNTEAFF
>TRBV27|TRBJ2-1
CASSSGPDLLSEQFF
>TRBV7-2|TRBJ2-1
CASSPRGSYNEQFF
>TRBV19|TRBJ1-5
CASSILGNQPQHF
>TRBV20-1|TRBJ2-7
CSARTGTGVYEQYF
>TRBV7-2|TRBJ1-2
CASSLGRSTGIGGYTF
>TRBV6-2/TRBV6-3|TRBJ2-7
CASGPWAYEQYF
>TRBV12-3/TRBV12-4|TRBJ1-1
CASRPQDLNTEAFF
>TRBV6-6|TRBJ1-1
CASSLDAKNTEAFF
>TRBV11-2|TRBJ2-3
CASSPPSGSADTQYF
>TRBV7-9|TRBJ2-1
CASRREGHDEQFF